This T cell receptor beta chain was profiled in a study of blood T cell repertoires in COVID-19. On the study more broadly: Samples came from the United States, Italy and Spain, spanning acute and convalescent COVID-19. In each case, the material was cDNA or gDNA derived from T cells, B-cell-depleted T cells, or PBMCs.

Per the original methods: Cell counts per sample came from amplifying reference gene primers. Using immunoSEQ multiplex PCR, the repertoire was profiled, and TCRdb retains in-frame clones only, with some absent. The DNA gave D and trimming, while V, J and clone size come from that table. Among roughly 45,000 clones listed, over 90% were seen once. The CDR3 contains 17 residues. Germline V CDR1 and CDR2: LGHDT, YNNKEL (reference sequence). Trimming took off 1 base at V and 0 bases at J, with 15 bases between the two ends. The chain carries TRBV3-1 (or the pseudogene TRBV3-2) and TRBJ1-1; weak D call: TRBD1 (6 bases). This sequence was found in a man in his 60s with COVID-19, enrolled during active disease. The sequenced material came from peripheral blood. The CDR3 DNA reads TGTGCCAGCAGCCAAGGGGTCCGGACAGTCTTGAACACTGAAGCTTTCTTT. Translating it yields CASSQGVRTVLNTEAFF.